The present T cell receptor beta chain was sequenced within a study of blood T cells in healthy people across ages (dated by TCRdb to about 2015). Looking at the study overall: In model experiments, template switching captured about one uniquely barcoded TCR beta cDNA molecule for every two T cells. Using deep sequencing normalized with unique cDNA molecular identifiers, the study measured how TCR beta repertoire diversity changes with age. The donors were divided into four age groups: young (average roughly 15 years), middle-aged (roughly 40), aged (around 67) and long-lived (around 87). Donors of different ages were randomly distributed across sequencing lanes to avoid experimental bias. For two donors (one aged 18 to 29 and one aged 80 or older), the study analyzed two additional independent replicas of 1 million unique cDNA reads from the same blood draw.

Systemically healthy Caucasian individuals from Russia, approximately 39 in total and aged roughly 6 to 100 years, were included as donors. About 10 milliliters of peripheral blood were collected from each donor into EDTA-treated Vacutainer tubes. Ficoll-Paque density-gradient centrifugation was used to isolate PBMCs, with at least 7 million obtained per sample. Trizol reagent was used to extract total RNA from the PBMCs, yielding at least 5 micrograms per sample. For every donor, flow cytometry on a PBMC aliquot measured the percentage of naive CD45RAhigh/CD27high T cells. Inclusive of the bounding cysteine and phenylalanine, the CDR3 is 15 residues long. Left in the record is the CDR3 DNA by itself, 45 bases read in frame from the first base. CDR1 and CDR2, looked up from the germline V gene, are SGHTA and FQGNSA. General study outcomes and caveats: A strong correlation was found between observed TCR beta diversity and the percentage of naive T cells measured by flow cytometry. Compared with the aged group, the long-lived group had more naive CD4+ T cells, fewer expanded clones and increased TCR diversity, a pattern suggesting age selection. The CMV infection status of donors was not known, potentially confounding age-related changes in expanded clonotypes. Since profiling was done on bulk unsorted PBMCs, naive and antigen-experienced compartments could not be conclusively compared. As age increased, observed TCR beta diversity per million T cells dropped in a roughly linear way, and a significant reduction was already evident by age 40. Estimates of total diversity based on one million sequenced T cells were considered lower bounds and underestimates.

To prepare the library, 5' RACE was applied. The reads were generated on an Illumina HiSeq 2500. A second about 6 to 11 cycle PCR used a sample-barcoded 5' primer and a J-beta primer mix. Each TCR beta cDNA molecule received a unique molecular identifier from a template-switch 5' adaptor carrying 12 random nucleotides. Each sample yielded at least 2.5 million CDR3-containing paired-end reads. The Mint cDNA synthesis kit, primed by a TRBC-specific oligonucleotide, was used to synthesize first-strand cDNA from all RNA. All cDNA was treated with uracil-DNA glycosylase and then went through a first 18-cycle PCR with the universal primers M1SS and BC2_uni_R. The published analysis was carried out like this. Each sample was normalized by randomly selecting 1 million high-quality reads, each carrying a distinct molecular identifier. Instead of being binned into consensus sequences, reads with shared molecular identifiers were discarded. CDR3 identification, clonotype clustering and error correction used MiTCR with a Q25 quality threshold and the strictest error-elimination algorithm. A nonparametric unseen species model with Euler transformation was used to estimate a lower bound on total TCR beta diversity. Through fastp at Q25 and MiXCR, TCRdb rebuilt clones from the public reads, retaining in-frame beta chains. Entries that share a CDR3 protein sequence are merged under the most common genes and DNA. For this entry, the V and J calls and clone size follow TCRdb and not the study's own pipeline. Counted in this sample were hundreds of thousands of distinct CDR3 sequences; about 20% of them appeared once. Of the sample, about 22% falls within the top ten clones.

This clonotype showed up just a few times. The specificity of this receptor is unknown. Per-nucleotide qualities are absent, and no much larger clonotype sits a single base away. The sample taken for sequencing was blood. The sequence joins TRBV7-2 to TRBJ2-5; the D assignment is uncertain and may be TRBD1 or TRBD2, with 5 bases supporting each. The assigned J gene may be wrong: the sequence end matches TRBJ2-1 better. The source is a man aged 65 to 85 in good health. The bases read TGTGCCAGCAGCTCCCGGGACCTCAGAGTGAATGAGCAGTTCTTC. This codes for CASSSRDLRVNEQFF.